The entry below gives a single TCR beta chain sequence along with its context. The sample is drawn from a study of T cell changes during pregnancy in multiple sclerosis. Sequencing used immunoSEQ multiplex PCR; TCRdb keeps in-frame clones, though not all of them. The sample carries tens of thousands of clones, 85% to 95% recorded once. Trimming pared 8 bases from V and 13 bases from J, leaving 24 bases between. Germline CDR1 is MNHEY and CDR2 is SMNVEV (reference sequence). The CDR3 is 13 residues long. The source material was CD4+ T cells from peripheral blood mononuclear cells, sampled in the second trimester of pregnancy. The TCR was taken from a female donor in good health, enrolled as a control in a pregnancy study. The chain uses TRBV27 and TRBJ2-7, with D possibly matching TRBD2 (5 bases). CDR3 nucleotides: TGTGCCAGCCCCAGGCGGGCTATCCCTGGTCAATACTTC. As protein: CASPRRAIPGQYF.